The entry below gives a single T cell receptor (beta chain) sequence along with its context. Its specificity is not known. These data originate in a study of blood T cells in healthy people across ages. Broader study findings: Measured against age, TCR beta diversity per million T cells decreased in a roughly linear manner.

A J-beta primer mix and a sample-barcoded 5' primer were used in a second PCR of about 7 to 12 cycles. MiXCR, applied by TCRdb to the 5' RACE reads, yields one record per CDR3 protein. The data hold about 720,000 distinct CDR3 sequences, with 20% to 25% observed a single time. Germline V gene lookup returns CDR1 MNHEY and CDR2 SVGAGI. V shed 4 bases and J shed 1 base, with 16 bases lying between them. The CDR3 totals 16 residues. These data were likewise used in another study, on T cells of mothers and their children. That work states: For cDNA synthesis, the complete extracted RNA was used (about 1.4 ug per 15 ul). Mothers yielded over 8 million CDR3 reads, children some 2.8 million each.

The origin of this receptor is a boy younger than 18 in good health. Sequenced sample: blood. V gene TRBV6-5 combines with J gene TRBJ1-2, with D possibly matching TRBD1 (5 bases). CDR3 loop: CASSSSEEDINYGYTF. The DNA for the CDR3 is TGTGCCAGCAGTTCTTCCGAGGAGGACATTAACTATGGCTACACCTTC.